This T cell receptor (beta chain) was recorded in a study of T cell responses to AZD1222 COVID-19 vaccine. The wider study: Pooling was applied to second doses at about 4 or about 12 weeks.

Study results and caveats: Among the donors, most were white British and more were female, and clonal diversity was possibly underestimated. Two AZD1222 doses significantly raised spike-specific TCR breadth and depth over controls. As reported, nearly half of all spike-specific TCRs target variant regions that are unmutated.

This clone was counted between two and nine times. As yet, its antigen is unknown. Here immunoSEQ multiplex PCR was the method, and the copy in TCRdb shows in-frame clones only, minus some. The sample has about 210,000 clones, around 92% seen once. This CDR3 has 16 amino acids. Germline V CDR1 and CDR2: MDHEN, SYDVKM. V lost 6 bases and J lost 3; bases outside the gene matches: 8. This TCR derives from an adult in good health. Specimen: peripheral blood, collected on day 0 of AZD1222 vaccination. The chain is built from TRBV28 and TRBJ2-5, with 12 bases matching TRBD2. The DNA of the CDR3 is TGTGCCAGCAGATCTAGCGGGGGGGCCTCAAAAGAGACCCAGTACTTC. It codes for CASRSSGGASKETQYF. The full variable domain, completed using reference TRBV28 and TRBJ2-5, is DVKVTQSSRYLVKRTGEKVFLECVQDMDHENMFWYRQDPGLGLRLIYFSYDVKMKEKGDIPEGYSVSREKKERFSLILESASTNQTSMYLCASRSSGGASKETQYFGPGTRLLVL.